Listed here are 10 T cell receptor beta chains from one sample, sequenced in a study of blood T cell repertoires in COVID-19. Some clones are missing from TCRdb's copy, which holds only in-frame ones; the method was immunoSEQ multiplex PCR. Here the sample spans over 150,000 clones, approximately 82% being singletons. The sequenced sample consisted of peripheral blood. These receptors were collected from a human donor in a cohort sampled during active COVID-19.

The CDR3 bases are TGTGCCAGCAGCCAAACCCCTAGCGGGGCTAGAGAGCAGTACTTC. Protein product: CASSQTPSGAREQYF. V and J are TRBV14 and TRBJ2-7, with TRBD2 identical over 9 bases. V shed 2 bases and J 7 bases; nucleotides not matched to a gene: 9. CDR1 and CDR2 from the germline V gene are SGHDN and FVKESK. The CDR3 is 15 residues long.

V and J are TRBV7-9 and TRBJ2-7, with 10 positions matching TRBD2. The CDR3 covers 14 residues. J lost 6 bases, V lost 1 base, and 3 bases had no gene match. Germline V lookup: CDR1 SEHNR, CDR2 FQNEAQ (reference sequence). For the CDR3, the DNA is TGTGCCAGCAGCTTAGTAGCGGGAGGCTCCGAGCAGTACTTC. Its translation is CASSLVAGGSEQYF.

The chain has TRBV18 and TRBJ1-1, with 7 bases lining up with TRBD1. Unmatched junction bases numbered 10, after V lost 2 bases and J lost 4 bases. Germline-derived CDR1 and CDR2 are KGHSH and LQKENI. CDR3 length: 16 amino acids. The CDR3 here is CASSPRYDRDITEAFF. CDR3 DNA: TGTGCCAGCTCACCAAGGTATGACAGGGACATCACTGAAGCTTTCTTT.

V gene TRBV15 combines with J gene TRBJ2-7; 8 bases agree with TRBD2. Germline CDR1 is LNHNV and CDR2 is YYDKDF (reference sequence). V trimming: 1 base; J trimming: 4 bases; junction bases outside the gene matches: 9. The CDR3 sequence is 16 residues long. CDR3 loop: CATSRGSGSLWYEQYF. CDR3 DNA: TGTGCCACCAGCAGAGGAAGCGGGAGTCTGTGGTACGAGCAGTACTTC.

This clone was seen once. As DNA, the CDR3 is TGTGCCAGCAGCTTGGAACCTAAAGCCAAAAACATTCAGTACTTC. Encoded protein: CASSLEPKAKNIQYF. The V call is TRBV5-8, the J call TRBJ2-4, with D uncertain. This CDR3 region has 15 residues. The germline V and J ends were trimmed by 0 bases and 0 bases, with 7 bases remaining between them. CDR1 and CDR2 from the germline V gene are SGHTS and YDEGEE.

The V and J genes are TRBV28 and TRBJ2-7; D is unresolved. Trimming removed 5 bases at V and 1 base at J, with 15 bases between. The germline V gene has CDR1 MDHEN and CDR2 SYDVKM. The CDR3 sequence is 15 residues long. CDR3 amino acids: CASSPPRKLSYEQYF. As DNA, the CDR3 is TGTGCCAGCAGTCCCCCCCGGAAACTATCCTACGAGCAGTACTTC. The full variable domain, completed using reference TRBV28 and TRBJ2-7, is DVKVTQSSRYLVKRTGEKVFLECVQDMDHENMFWYRQDPGLGLRLIYFSYDVKMKEKGDIPEGYSVSREKKERFSLILESASTNQTSMYLCASSPPRKLSYEQYFGPGTRLTVT.

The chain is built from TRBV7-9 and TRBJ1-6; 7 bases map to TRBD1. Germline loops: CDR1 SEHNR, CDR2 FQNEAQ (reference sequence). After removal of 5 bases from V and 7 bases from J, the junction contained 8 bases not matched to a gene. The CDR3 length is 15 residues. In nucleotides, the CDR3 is TGTGCCAGCAGCCCTAATCAGGGGGACAATTCACCCCTCCACTTT. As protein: CASSPNQGDNSPLHF.

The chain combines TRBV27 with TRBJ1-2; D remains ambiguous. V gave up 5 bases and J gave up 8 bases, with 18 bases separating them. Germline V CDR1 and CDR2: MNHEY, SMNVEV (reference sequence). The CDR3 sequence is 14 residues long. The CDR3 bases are TGTGCCAGCAGTCCAGCAGGCCCAATATTCGGCTACACCTTC. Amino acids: CASSPAGPIFGYTF.

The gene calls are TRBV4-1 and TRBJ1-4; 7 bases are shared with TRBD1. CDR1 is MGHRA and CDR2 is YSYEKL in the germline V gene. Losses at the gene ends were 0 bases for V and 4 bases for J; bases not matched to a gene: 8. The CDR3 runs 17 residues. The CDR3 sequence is CASSQDTAGTVNEKLFF. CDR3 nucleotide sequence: TGCGCCAGCAGCCAAGATACGGCCGGGACAGTTAATGAAAAACTGTTTTTT.

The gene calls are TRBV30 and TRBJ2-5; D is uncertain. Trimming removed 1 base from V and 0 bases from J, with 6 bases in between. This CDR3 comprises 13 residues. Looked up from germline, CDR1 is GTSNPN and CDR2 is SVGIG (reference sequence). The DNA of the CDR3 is TGTGCCTGGAGTGATGCGTACCAAGAGACCCAGTACTTC. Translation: CAWSDAYQETQYF.